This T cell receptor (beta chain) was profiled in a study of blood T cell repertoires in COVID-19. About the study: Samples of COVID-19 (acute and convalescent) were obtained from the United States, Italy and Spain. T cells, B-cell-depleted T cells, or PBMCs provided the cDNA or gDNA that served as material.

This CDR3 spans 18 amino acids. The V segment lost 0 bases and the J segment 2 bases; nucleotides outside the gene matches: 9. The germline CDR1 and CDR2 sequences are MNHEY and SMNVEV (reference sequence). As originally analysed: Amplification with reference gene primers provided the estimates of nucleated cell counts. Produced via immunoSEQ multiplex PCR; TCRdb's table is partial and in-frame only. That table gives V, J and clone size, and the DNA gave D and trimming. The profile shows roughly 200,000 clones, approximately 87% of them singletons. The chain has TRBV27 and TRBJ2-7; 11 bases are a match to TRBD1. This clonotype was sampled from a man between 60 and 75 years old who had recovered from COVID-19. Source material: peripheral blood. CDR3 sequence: CASSLSPLGQGVTYEQYF. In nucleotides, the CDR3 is TGTGCCAGCAGTTTATCACCCTTGGGACAGGGGGTTACCTACGAGCAGTACTTC.